Listed below are T cell receptor beta chains from one sample, sequenced in a study of OX40 agonist ivuxolimab in advanced cancers. Sequencing used immunoSEQ multiplex PCR; TCRdb keeps in-frame clones, though not all of them. The sample gives about 69,000 clones, approximately 89% of which show up once; less than 0.3% is in the top ten. Here the sequenced sample was CD4+ or CD8+ T cells sorted from blood, taken in a trial of the OX40 agonist ivuxolimab. These TCRs come from an adult with an advanced solid tumor such as melanoma, head and neck, liver or kidney cancer. CDR3s include the opening cysteine and the closing phenylalanine or tryptophan. The D gene is left open where the match is weak. The size entry is marked missing in some rows and otherwise reads once, few, many or a size class.

CDR3,DNA,D,V,size,J
CASSKYQGADYGYTF,TGTGCCAGCAGCAAATATCAGGGGGCTGACTATGGCTACACCTTC,.,TRBV21-1,.,TRBJ1-2
CASSLQGARVTGELFF,TGTGCCAGCAGCTTACAGGGGGCTCGGGTCACCGGGGAGCTGTTTTTT,TRBD1,TRBV7-9,.,TRBJ2-2
CASSQVSGLAGSPIGEQYF,TGTGCCAGCAGTCAAGTGAGTGGACTAGCGGGATCCCCGATAGGCGAGCAGTACTTC,TRBD2,TRBV5-8,few,TRBJ2-7
CASRTTDTQYF,TGTGCCAGCAGGACGACAGATACGCAGTATTTT,.,TRBV6-5,once,TRBJ2-3
CASSLWATGGDYGYTF,TGTGCCAGCAGCTTATGGGCTACAGGGGGCGACTATGGCTACACCTTC,TRBD1,TRBV11-2,.,TRBJ1-2
CSGNGVGSYNEQFF,TGCAGCGGGAATGGGGTGGGGTCCTACAATGAGCAGTTCTTC,.,TRBV29-1,.,TRBJ2-1
CASSPLFSKGREKLFF,TGTGCCAGCAGCCCCCTCTTCAGCAAGGGAAGGGAAAAACTGTTTTTT,.,TRBV27,.,TRBJ1-4
CASSSTQGGGYTF,TGCGCCAGCAGCTCAACGCAAGGGGGTGGCTACACCTTC,.,TRBV5-1,.,TRBJ1-2
CASSPPAFGTGDYNEQFF,TGTGCCAGCAGCCCCCCAGCATTTGGGACCGGGGATTACAATGAGCAGTTCTTC,.,TRBV7-6,.,TRBJ2-1
CAISVGKGDEKLFF,TGTGCCATCAGTGTAGGGAAAGGGGATGAAAAACTGTTTTTT,.,TRBV10-3,once,TRBJ1-4
CASKYRALGQETQYF,TGTGCCAGCAAATATAGAGCCTTGGGCCAAGAGACCCAGTACTTC,.,TRBV27,.,TRBJ2-5
CASRPGGYGYTF,TGTGCCAGTCGCCCGGGGGGCTATGGCTACACCTTC,.,TRBV19,.,TRBJ1-2
CASRGQGLNQPQHF,TGTGCCAGCAGAGGACAGGGACTTAATCAGCCCCAGCATTTT,TRBD1,TRBV27,.,TRBJ1-5
CASSASGAQETQYF,TGTGCCAGTAGTGCGTCTGGGGCACAAGAGACCCAGTACTTC,.,TRBV19,.,TRBJ2-5